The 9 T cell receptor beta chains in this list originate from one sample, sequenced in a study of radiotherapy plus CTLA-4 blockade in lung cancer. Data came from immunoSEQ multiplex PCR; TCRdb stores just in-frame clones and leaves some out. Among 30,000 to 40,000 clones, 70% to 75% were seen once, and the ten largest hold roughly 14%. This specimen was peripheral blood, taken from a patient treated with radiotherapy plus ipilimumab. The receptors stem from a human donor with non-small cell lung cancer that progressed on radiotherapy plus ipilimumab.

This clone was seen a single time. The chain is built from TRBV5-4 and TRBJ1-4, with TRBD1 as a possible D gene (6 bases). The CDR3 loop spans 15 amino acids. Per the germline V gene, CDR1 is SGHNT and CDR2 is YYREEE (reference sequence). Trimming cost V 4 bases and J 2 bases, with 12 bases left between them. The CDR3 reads CASSNGGATNEKLFF. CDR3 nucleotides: TGTGCCAGCAGCAACGGGGGCGCGACTAATGAAAAACTGTTTTTT.

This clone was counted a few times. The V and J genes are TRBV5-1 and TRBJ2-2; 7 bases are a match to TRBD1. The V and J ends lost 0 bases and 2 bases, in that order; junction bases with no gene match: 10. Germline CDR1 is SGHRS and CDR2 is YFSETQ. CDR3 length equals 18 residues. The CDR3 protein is CASSLVPRTGFNTGELFF. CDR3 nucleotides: TGCGCCAGCAGCTTGGTTCCTCGGACAGGCTTCAACACCGGGGAGCTGTTTTTT.

The CDR3 sequence is CASVPGPNTEAFF. The CDR3 DNA is TGTGCCAGCGTACCGGGGCCAAACACTGAAGCTTTCTTT. This chain uses TRBV6-5 with TRBJ1-1, with D maybe TRBD1 (5 bases). This CDR3 contains 13 residues. V lost 8 bases to trimming and J lost 2 bases, with 12 bases between them. Germline V gene data show CDR1 as MNHEY and CDR2 as SVGAGI.

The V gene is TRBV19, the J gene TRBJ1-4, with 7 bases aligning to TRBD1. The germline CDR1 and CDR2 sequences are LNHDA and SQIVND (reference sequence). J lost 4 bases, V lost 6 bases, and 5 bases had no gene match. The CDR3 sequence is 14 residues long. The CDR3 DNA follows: TGTGCCAGTAGCCTCCGACAGGGTAATGAAAAACTGTTTTTT. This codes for CASSLRQGNEKLFF.

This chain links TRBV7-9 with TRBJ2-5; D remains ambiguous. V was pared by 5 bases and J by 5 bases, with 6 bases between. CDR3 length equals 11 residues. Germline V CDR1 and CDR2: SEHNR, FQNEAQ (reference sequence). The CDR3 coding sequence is TGTGCCAGCAGCAAAGATGAGACCCAGTACTTC. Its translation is CASSKDETQYF. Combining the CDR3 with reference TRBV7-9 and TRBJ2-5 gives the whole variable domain DTGVSQNPRHKITKRGQNVTFRCDPISEHNRLYWYRQTLGQGPEFLTYFQNEAQLEKSRLLSDRFSAERPKGSFSTLEIQRTEQGDSAMYLCASSKDETQYFGPGTRLLVL.

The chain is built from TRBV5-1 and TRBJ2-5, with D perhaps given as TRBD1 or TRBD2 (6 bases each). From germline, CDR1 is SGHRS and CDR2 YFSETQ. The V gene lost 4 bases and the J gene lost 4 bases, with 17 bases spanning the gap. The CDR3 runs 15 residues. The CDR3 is CASSGGDIAGETQYF. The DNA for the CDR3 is TGCGCCAGCAGCGGAGGGGACATCGCGGGAGAGACCCAGTACTTC.

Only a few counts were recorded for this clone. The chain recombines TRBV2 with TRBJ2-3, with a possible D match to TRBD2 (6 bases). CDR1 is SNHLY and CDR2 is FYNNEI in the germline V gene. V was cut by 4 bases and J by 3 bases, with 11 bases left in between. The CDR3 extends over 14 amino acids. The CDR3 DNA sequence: TGTGCCAGCAGTGCCGTGGGAGGAACAGATACGCAGTATTTT. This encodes CASSAVGGTDTQYF.

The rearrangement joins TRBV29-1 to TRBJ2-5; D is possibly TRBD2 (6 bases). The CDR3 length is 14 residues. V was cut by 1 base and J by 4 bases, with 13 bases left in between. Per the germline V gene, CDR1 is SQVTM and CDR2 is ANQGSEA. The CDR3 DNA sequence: TGCAGCGTTGAAGTCCAGACTAGAGGAGAGACCCAGTACTTC. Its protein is CSVEVQTRGETQYF.

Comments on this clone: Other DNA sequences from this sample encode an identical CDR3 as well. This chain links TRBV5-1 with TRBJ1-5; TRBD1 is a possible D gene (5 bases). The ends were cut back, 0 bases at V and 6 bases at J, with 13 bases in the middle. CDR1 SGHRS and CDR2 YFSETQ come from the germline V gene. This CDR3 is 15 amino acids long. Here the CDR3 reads CASSLEGVGGQPQHF. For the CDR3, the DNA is TGCGCCAGCAGCTTGGAAGGGGTGGGGGGTCAGCCCCAGCATTTT.